Included here is one TCR beta chain sequence, with context. Antigen specificity is unknown. PCR employed 60 Vbeta and 13 Jbeta primers. Authors' analysis steps: In a later analysis, around 10 million of some 80 million unique beta chains occurred in at least two donors. Repertoires were generated with immunoSEQ multiplex PCR, while TCRdb's copy carries only in-frame clones and drops some. V and J calls and clone size are copied from that table; D and trimming were computed from the DNA. The sample lists 55,000 to 75,000 clones, around 79% occurring once. The data were taken from a study of cytomegalovirus exposure and HLA in healthy donors. Regarding the study as a whole: It is likely that the observed cluster of highly shared sequence variants was a sequencing artifact. Reports state that TCR beta sequences accurately predicted most subjects' HLA-A and HLA-B alleles. Some V segments could not be told apart, so they were left out, TRBV6-2 and TRBV6-3 among them.

The CDR3 is 12 residues long. V gave up 4 bases and J gave up 10 bases; unmatched junction bases: 5. The germline gives CDR1 SEHNR, CDR2 FQNEAQ (reference sequence). The specimen sequenced was PBMCs. This sequence originates from a woman in her 30s in good health and CMV-seropositive. J is TRBJ1-1 and V is TRBV7-9; 8 positions match TRBD1. This CDR3 reads CASSYGQGRAFF. In nucleotides, the CDR3 is TGTGCCAGCAGCTACGGACAGGGCAGAGCTTTCTTT.